A single sample is the source of the 4 T cell receptor beta chains below, sequenced in a study of CD8+CD57+ T cells in acquired aplastic anemia. Investigators profiled TCR beta VDJ and CDR3 from genomic DNA template. TCRdb re-derived calls from the reads in MiXCR, one entry per CDR3 protein. The table includes 130,000 or so distinct CDR3 sequences, 41% detected once. Sequencing was carried out using sorted CD4+, CD8+, or CD8+CD57+ T cells (not recorded which) from PBMCs. These receptors were taken from a human donor in good health, serving as a control.

The J gene is TRBJ1-3, the V gene TRBV19; TRBD1 agrees at 7 bases. The CDR3 runs 15 residues. Germline lookup yields CDR1 LNHDA and CDR2 SQIVND (reference sequence). The V and J ends lost 8 bases and 7 bases, in that order; junction bases with no gene match: 14. The CDR3 loop reads CASYLGAGGKNTIYF. The DNA for the CDR3 is TGTGCCAGTTACCTCGGTGCAGGGGGTAAGAACACCATATATTTT.

This sequence joins TRBV2 and TRBJ1-6, with 11 bases matching TRBD1. V lost 2 bases to trimming and J lost 11 bases; unmatched junction nucleotides: 2. The CDR3 consists of 14 residues. Germline loops: CDR1 SNHLY, CDR2 FYNNEI. The chain's CDR3 is CASSEPGQGAPLHF. The CDR3 DNA reads as TGTGCCAGCAGTGAACCGGGACAGGGGGCACCCCTCCACTTT.

This clonotype showed up many times. The chain is built from TRBV30 and TRBJ1-6, with TRBD1 as a possible D gene (6 bases). CDR3 size: 14 residues. Germline V gene data show CDR1 as GTSNPN and CDR2 as SVGIG (reference sequence). With 4 bases removed from V and 7 bases from J, the gap between germline ends came to 14 bases. The CDR3 coding sequence is TGTGCCTGGAATCCGGGACAAGAAAATTCACCCCTCCACTTT. Its translation: CAWNPGQENSPLHF. Supplemented by reference TRBV30 and TRBJ1-6, the full variable domain reads SQTIHQWPATLVQPVGSPLSLECTVEGTSNPNLYWYRQAAGRGLQLLFYSVGIGQISSEVPQNLSASRPQDRQFILSSKKLLLSDSGFYLCAWNPGQENSPLHFGNGTRLTVT.

This clonotype showed up just a few times. The V call is TRBV30, the J call TRBJ2-2; 7 bases are shared with TRBD2. The CDR3 is made up of 13 amino acids. J was trimmed by 4 bases and V by 1 base; bases with no gene match: 0. The V gene's germline CDR1 is GTSNPN and CDR2 SVGIG (reference sequence). The CDR3 region has the DNA TGTGCCTGGAGTGGGACTAGCACCGGGGAGCTGTTTTTT. Translation: CAWSGTSTGELFF.